This T cell receptor beta chain derives from a study of shared clonotypes between healthy human individuals. Study in general: There were three CD4 naive, three CD4 memory, two CD8 naive and one CD8 memory plates per donor. Whole-study findings and limits: Depth of sequencing was expected to influence donor clonotype sharing.

From CD4+ cells came CD45RA+ naive and CD45RA-negative memory subsets. Comment on this clone: Its target is unknown. Other DNA sequences within the sample encode an identical CDR3.

This CDR3 has 11 amino acids. V was trimmed by 6 bases and J by 8 bases, leaving 10 bases between them. CDR1 is MNHEY and CDR2 is SVGAGI in the germline V gene. Each cell subset's genomic DNA was divided evenly among several immunoSEQ plates. Only in-frame clones appear in the TCRdb table, and some are missing; sequencing was by immunoSEQ multiplex PCR. The sample shows 2 million or so clones, 95% of them seen only once. This TCR was sampled from a man in his late teens or twenties in good health. The source material was naive CD4+ T cells sorted from blood. Subset defined: CD45RA+ positively selected. This chain joins TRBV6-5 and TRBJ1-1; perhaps TRBD1 as D (5 bases). Here the CDR3 reads CASRTGTEAFF. CDR3 in DNA: TGTGCCAGCAGGACCGGGACGGAAGCTTTCTTT.